This paragraph covers one T cell receptor (beta chain) sequence. Germline V gene lookup returns CDR1 SGHVS and CDR2 FQNEAQ. The CDR3 is made up of 18 amino acids. With 6 bases removed from V and 0 bases from J, the gap between germline ends came to 18 bases. These data come from a study of blood T cell repertoires in COVID-19. Study-level information: The origin of the acute and convalescent COVID-19 samples was the United States, Italy and Spain. T cells, B-cell-depleted T cells, or PBMCs provided the cDNA or gDNA that served as material.

In the original workflow: Counts of nucleated cells, estimated from reference gene primer amplification, were obtained. The data were produced by immunoSEQ multiplex PCR, yet TCRdb's version contains in-frame clones alone and is incomplete. From that table come the V and J calls and clone size; the DNA was used to work out D and trimming. The data show approximately 200,000 clones, roughly 80% seen once. What was sequenced was peripheral blood. The sequence was collected from an older woman who had recovered from COVID-19. This rearrangement joins TRBV7-8 to TRBJ1-6; maybe TRBD1 (6 bases). Written as DNA, the CDR3 is TGTGCCAGCAGTCTAAGAACGGGGGGCAGCTCCTATAATTCACCCCTCCACTTT. Translation: CASSLRTGGSSYNSPLHF.